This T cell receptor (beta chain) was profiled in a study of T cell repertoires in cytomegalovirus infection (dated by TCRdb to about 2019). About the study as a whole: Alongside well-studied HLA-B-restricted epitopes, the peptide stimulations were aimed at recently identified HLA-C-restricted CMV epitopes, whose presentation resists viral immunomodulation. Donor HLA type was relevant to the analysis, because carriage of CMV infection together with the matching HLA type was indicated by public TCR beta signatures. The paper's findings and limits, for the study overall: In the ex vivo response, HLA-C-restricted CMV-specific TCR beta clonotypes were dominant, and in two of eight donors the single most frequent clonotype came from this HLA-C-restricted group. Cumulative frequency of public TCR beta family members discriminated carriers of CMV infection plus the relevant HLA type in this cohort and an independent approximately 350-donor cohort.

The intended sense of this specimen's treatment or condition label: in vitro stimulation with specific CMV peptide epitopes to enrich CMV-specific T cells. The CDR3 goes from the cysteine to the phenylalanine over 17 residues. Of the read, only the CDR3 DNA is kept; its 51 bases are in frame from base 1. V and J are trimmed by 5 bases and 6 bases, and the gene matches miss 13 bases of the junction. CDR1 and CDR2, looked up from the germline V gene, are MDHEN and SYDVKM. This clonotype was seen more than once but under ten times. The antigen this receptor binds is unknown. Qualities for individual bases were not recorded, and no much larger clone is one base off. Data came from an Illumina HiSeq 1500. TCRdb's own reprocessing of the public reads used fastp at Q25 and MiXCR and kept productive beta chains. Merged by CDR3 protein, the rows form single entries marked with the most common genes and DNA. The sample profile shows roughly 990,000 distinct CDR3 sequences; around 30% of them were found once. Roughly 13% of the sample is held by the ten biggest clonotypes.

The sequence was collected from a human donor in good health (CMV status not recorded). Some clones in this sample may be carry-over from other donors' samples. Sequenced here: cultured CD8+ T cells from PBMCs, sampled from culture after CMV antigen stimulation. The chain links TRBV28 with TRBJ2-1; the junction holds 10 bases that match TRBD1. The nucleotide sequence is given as TGTGCCAGCAGTACACTTGGGACAGGGGTGAGGGTCAATGAGCAGTTCTTC. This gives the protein CASSTLGTGVRVNEQFF.